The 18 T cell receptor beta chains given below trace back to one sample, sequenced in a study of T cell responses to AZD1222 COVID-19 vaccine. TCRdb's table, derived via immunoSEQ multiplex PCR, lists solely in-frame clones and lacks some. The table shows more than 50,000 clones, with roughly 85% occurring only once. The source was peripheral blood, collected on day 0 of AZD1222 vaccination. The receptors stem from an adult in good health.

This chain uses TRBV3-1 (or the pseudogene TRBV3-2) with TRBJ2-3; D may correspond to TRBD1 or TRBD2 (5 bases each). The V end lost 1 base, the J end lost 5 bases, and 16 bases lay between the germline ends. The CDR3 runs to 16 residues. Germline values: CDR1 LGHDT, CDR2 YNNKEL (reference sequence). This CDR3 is CASSQAPLGRQDTQYF. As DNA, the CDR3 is TGTGCCAGCAGCCAAGCCCCTCTGGGACGGCAAGATACGCAGTATTTT.

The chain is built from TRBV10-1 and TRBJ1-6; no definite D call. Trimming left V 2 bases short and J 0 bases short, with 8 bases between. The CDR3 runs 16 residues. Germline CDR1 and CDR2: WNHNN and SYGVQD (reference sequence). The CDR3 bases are TGCGCCAGCAGTGAGAGGCGAAGCTCCTATAATTCACCCCTCCACTTT. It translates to CASSERRSSYNSPLHF.

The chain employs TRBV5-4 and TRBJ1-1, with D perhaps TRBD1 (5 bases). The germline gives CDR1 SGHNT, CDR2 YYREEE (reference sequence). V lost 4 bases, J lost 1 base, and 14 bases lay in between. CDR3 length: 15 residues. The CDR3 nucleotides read TGTGCCAGCAGCCCCGTGGGGCAGAGGAACACTGAAGCTTTCTTT. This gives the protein CASSPVGQRNTEAFF.

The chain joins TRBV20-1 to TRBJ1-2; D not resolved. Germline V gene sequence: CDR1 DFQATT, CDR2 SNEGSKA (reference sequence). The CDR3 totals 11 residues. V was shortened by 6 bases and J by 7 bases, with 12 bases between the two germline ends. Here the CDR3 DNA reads TGCAGTGCCGGTGTCGGGTTTGGCTACACCTTC. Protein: CSAGVGFGYTF.

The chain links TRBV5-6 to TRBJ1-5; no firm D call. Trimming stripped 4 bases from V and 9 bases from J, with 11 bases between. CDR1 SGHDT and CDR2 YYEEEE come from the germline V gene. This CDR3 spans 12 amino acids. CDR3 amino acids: CASSMGSGPQHF. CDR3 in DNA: TGTGCCAGCAGCATGGGGTCAGGGCCCCAGCATTTT.

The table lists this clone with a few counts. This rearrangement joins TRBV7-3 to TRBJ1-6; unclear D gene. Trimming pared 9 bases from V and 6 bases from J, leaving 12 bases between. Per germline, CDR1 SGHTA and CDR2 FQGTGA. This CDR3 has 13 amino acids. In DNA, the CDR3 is TGTGCCAGTCAGGCAGAACCTAATTCACCCCTCCACTTT. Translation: CASQAEPNSPLHF.

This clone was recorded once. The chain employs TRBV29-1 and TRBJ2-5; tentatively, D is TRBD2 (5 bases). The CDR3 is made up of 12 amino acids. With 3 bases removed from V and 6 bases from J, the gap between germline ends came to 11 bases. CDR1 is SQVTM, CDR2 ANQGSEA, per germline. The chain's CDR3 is CSVDEFGKTQYF. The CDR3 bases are TGCAGCGTTGATGAGTTCGGGAAGACCCAGTACTTC. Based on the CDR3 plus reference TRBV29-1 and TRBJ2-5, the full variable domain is SAVISQKPSRDICQRGTSLTIQCQVDSQVTMMFWYRQQPGQSLTLIATANQGSEATYESGFVIDKFPISRPNLTFSTLTVSNMSPEDSSIYLCSVDEFGKTQYFGPGTRLLVL.

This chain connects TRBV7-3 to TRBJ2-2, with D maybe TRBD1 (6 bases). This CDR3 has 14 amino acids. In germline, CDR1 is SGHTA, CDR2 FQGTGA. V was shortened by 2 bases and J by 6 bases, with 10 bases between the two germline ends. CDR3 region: CASSLEGGAGELFF. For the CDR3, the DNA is TGTGCCAGCAGCTTAGAAGGGGGAGCCGGGGAGCTGTTTTTT.

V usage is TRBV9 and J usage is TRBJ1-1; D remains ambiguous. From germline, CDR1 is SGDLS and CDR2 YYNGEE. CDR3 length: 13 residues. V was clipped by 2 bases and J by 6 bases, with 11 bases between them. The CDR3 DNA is TGTGCCAGCAGCGTTGGACGGTCATCTGAAGCTTTCTTT. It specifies CASSVGRSSEAFF.

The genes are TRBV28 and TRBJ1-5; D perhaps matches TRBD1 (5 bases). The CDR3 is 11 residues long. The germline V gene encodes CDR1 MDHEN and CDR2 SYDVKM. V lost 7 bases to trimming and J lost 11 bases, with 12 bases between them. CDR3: CASTGYGSQHF. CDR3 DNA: TGTGCCAGCACAGGGTATGGTTCCCAGCATTTT.

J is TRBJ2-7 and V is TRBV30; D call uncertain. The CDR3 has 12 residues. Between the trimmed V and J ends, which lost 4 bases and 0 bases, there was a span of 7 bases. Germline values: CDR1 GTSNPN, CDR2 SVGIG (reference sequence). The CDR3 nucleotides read TGTGCCTGGAAGGGAAGCTCCTACGAGCAGTACTTC. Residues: CAWKGSSYEQYF.

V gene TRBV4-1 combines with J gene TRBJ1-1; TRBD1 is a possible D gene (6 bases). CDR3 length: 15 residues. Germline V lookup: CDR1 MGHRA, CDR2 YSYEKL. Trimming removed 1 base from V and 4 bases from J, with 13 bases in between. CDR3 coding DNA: TGCGCCAGCAGCCAAGGTGGGGGAGGGGGCACTGAAGCTTTCTTT. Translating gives CASSQGGGGGTEAFF.

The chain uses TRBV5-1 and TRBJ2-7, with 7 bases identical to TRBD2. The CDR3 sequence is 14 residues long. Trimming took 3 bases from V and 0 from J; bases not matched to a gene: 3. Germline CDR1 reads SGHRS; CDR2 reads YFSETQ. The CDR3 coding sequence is TGCGCCAGCAGCTGGGGGGGTAGCTCCTACGAGCAGTACTTC. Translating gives CASSWGGSSYEQYF.

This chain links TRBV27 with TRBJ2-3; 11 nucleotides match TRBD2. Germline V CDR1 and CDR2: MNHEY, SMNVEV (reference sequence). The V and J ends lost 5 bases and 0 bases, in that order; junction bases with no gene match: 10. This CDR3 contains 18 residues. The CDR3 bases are TGTGCCAGCAGTCCCCCAAGGCTAGCGGGGGGTAGCACAGATACGCAGTATTTT. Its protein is CASSPPRLAGGSTDTQYF.

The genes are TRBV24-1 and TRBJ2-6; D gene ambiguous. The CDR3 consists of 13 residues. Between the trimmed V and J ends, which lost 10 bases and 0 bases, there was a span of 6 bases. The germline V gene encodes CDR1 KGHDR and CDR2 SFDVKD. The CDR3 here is CATTSSGANVLTF. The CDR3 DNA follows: TGTGCCACTACCAGCTCTGGGGCCAACGTCCTGACTTTC.

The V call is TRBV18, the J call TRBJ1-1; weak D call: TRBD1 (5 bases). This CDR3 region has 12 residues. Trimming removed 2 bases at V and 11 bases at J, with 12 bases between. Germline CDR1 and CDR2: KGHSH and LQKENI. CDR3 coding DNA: TGTGCCAGCTCACCAGGGGACTTGCGGGCTTTCTTT. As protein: CASSPGDLRAFF.

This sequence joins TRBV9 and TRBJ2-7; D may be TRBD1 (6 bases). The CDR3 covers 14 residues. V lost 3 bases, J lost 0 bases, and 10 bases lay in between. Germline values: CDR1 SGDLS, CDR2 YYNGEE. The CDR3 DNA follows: TGTGCCAGCAGCGCCAGACAGGACTCCTACGAGCAGTACTTC. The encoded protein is CASSARQDSYEQYF.

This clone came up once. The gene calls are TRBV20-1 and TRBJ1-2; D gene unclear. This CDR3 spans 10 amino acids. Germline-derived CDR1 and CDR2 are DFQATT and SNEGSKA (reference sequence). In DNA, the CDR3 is TGCCTGCCGCTGAACTATGGCTACACCTTC. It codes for CLPLNYGYTF.